Below are 20 T cell receptor beta chains sequenced from a single sample in a study of blood T cell repertoires in COVID-19. This table comes from immunoSEQ multiplex PCR, and its TCRdb copy is limited to in-frame clones, with some not included. This sample carries about 180,000 clones, around 85% of them seen once, and the ten largest clones take 5% to 8%. The sequenced sample was PBMCs or T cells enriched from blood (not recorded which). These receptors all stem from a man in his forties or fifties who had recovered from COVID-19.

This rearrangement joins TRBV11-3 to TRBJ2-7; no clear D gene. Trimming removed 2 bases at V and 2 bases at J, with 10 bases between. The CDR3 is 14 residues long. Germline-derived CDR1 and CDR2 are SGHNT and YENEEA. The chain's CDR3 is CASSLSPVTYEQYF. The DNA for the CDR3 is TGTGCCAGCAGCTTAAGTCCAGTTACCTACGAGCAGTACTTC.

This clone was observed a single time. The chain couples TRBV20-1 to TRBJ1-2, with D unclear. This CDR3 region has 11 residues. Germline V lookup: CDR1 DFQATT, CDR2 SNEGSKA (reference sequence). Trimming removed 6 bases from V and 8 bases from J, with 13 bases in between. CDR3 bases: TGCAGTGCGGGTGGGAGGAGGGGCTACACCTTC. Its translation is CSAGGRRGYTF.

The genes are TRBV30 and TRBJ2-3; D uncertain. The CDR3 has 18 amino acids. The germline V and J ends were trimmed by 0 bases and 2 bases, with 21 bases remaining between them. Per germline, CDR1 GTSNPN and CDR2 SVGIG (reference sequence). Here the CDR3 reads CAWSVLHMNVKLTDTQYF. CDR3 nucleotides: TGTGCCTGGAGTGTACTCCATATGAACGTAAAGCTCACAGATACGCAGTATTTT.

This rearrangement joins TRBV28 to TRBJ1-4; D is undetermined. The V end lost 6 bases, the J end lost 4 bases, and 15 bases lay between the germline ends. CDR1 and CDR2 (germline): MDHEN, SYDVKM. CDR3 length equals 15 residues. This CDR3 is CASRLGGQVNEKLFF. CDR3 sequence (DNA): TGTGCCAGCAGGTTAGGAGGCCAGGTTAATGAAAAACTGTTTTTT.

The V call is TRBV29-1, the J call TRBJ2-1; a weak D match, TRBD2 (5 bases). Germline assignment: CDR1 SQVTM and CDR2 ANQGSEA. The ends were cut back, 2 bases at V and 8 bases at J, with 7 bases in the middle. CDR3 size: 11 residues. The CDR3 DNA reads as TGCAGCGTTGAAACGAGGGATGAGCAGTTCTTC. As protein: CSVETRDEQFF.

The chain uses TRBV20-1 and TRBJ1-2, with 7 bases that match TRBD1. This CDR3 region has 11 residues. The germline V gene has CDR1 DFQATT and CDR2 SNEGSKA (reference sequence). With 3 bases clipped from V and 7 bases from J, the junction kept 2 bases outside the gene matches. The CDR3 coding sequence is TGCAGTGCTAGGACAGGGTTTGGCTACACCTTC. This translates into CSARTGFGYTF.

The CDR3 reads CASSPVSGNTIYF. For the CDR3, the DNA is TGTGCCAGCAGCCCGGTCTCCGGAAACACCATATATTTT. V is TRBV3-1 (or the pseudogene TRBV3-2) and J is TRBJ1-3; D unresolved. The CDR3 totals 13 residues. V lost 4 bases, J lost 4 bases, and 8 bases lay in between. Germline CDR1 reads LGHDT; CDR2 reads YNNKEL (reference sequence).

The rearrangement links TRBV5-4 to TRBJ1-1; maybe TRBD1 (6 bases). There are 16 residues in the CDR3. Germline CDR1 SGHNT, CDR2 YYREEE (reference sequence). V was trimmed by 4 bases and J by 1 base, leaving 17 bases between them. In DNA form, the CDR3 reads TGTGCCAGCAGCCCTGCAGGGGCGGCCTCGAACACTGAAGCTTTCTTT. Translation: CASSPAGAASNTEAFF.

This clone was seen only once. This chain joins TRBV10-3 and TRBJ2-1; tentative D call: TRBD1 (6 bases). Germline V CDR1 and CDR2: ENHRY, SYGVKD. V was pared by 6 bases and J by 2 bases, with 17 bases between. The CDR3 extends over 16 amino acids. This CDR3 is CAIRGAKGHTYNEQFF. In DNA form, the CDR3 reads TGTGCCATCAGGGGGGCGAAGGGGCATACCTACAATGAGCAGTTCTTC.

The rearrangement links TRBV2 to TRBJ1-2; TRBD1 matches at 7 bases. The V and J ends lost 10 bases and 4 bases, in that order; junction bases with no gene match: 9. The CDR3 contains 13 residues. Germline V gene sequence: CDR1 SNHLY, CDR2 FYNNEI. For the CDR3, the DNA is TGTGCCACCAGACAGGGAACCGCCTATGGCTACACCTTC. It encodes CATRQGTAYGYTF.

This chain joins TRBV2 and TRBJ1-1, with 9 bases matching TRBD1. This CDR3 contains 13 residues. Germline values: CDR1 SNHLY, CDR2 FYNNEI. The V segment lost 6 bases and the J segment 6 bases; nucleotides outside the gene matches: 5. CDR3: CASRADRGAEAFF. In DNA, the CDR3 is TGTGCCAGCAGGGCAGACAGGGGGGCTGAAGCTTTCTTT.

The chain has TRBV19 and TRBJ1-5; D remains ambiguous. The CDR3 is 12 residues long. Germline V CDR1 and CDR2: LNHDA, SQIVND (reference sequence). Trimming pared 6 bases from V and 6 bases from J, leaving 9 bases between. CDR3 sequence: CASSRVGQPQHF. CDR3 DNA: TGTGCCAGTAGCCGGGTCGGTCAGCCCCAGCATTTT. Together with reference TRBV19 and TRBJ1-5, the CDR3 gives the full variable domain: DGGITQSPKYLFRKEGQNVTLSCEQNLNHDAMYWYRQDPGQGLRLIYYSQIVNDFQKGDIAEGYSVSREKKESFPLTVTSAQKNPTAFYLCASSRVGQPQHFGDGTRLSIL.

The gene calls are TRBV15 and TRBJ2-1; D perhaps matches TRBD1 (6 bases). Germline CDR1 and CDR2: LNHNV and YYDKDF (reference sequence). There are 13 residues in the CDR3. The V end lost 3 bases, the J end lost 7 bases, and 10 bases lay between the germline ends. This CDR3 reads CATSRGAENEQFF. The CDR3 DNA reads TGTGCCACCAGCAGGGGGGCGGAGAATGAGCAGTTCTTC.

The rearrangement links TRBV5-4 to TRBJ2-1; TRBD2 matches at 9 bases. From germline, CDR1 is SGHNT and CDR2 YYREEE (reference sequence). This CDR3 is 15 amino acids long. The V segment lost 0 bases and the J segment 7 bases; nucleotides outside the gene matches: 5. CDR3 sequence reads: CASSLAGTSTNEQFF. The CDR3, as DNA: TGTGCCAGCAGCTTGGCCGGGACTAGCACGAATGAGCAGTTCTTC.

V is TRBV9 and J is TRBJ1-1; 8 bases are a match to TRBD1. The ends lost 3 bases at V and 4 bases at J; junction bases unmatched: 23. The CDR3 extends over 20 amino acids. Germline-derived CDR1 and CDR2 are SGDLS and YYNGEE. CDR3 DNA sequence: TGTGCCAGCAGCGACCCCCCGAACCCGACAGGGGCAATAGAAAGCACTGAAGCTTTCTTT. Its protein product is CASSDPPNPTGAIESTEAFF. The full variable domain, rest sourced from reference TRBV9 and TRBJ1-1, is DSGVTQTPKHLITATGQRVTLRCSPRSGDLSVYWYQQSLDQGLQFLIQYYNGEERAKGNILERFSAQQFPDLHSELNLSSLELGDSALYFCASSDPPNPTGAIESTEAFFGQGTRLTVV.

The chain links TRBV5-4 to TRBJ2-1; the D gene is possibly TRBD2 (6 bases). This CDR3 contains 14 residues. In germline, CDR1 is SGHNT, CDR2 YYREEE (reference sequence). With 9 bases removed from V and 7 bases from J, the gap between germline ends came to 20 bases. The CDR3 sequence: CATRGPGTENEQFF. CDR3 DNA sequence: TGTGCCACCCGTGGACCAGGGACTGAAAATGAGCAGTTCTTC. The full variable domain, in which reference TRBV5-4 and TRBJ2-1 provide the parts outside the CDR3, is ETGVTQSPTHLIKTRGQQVTLRCSSQSGHNTVSWYQQALGQGPQFIFQYYREEENGRGNFPPRFSGLQFPNYSSELNVNALELDDSALYLCATRGPGTENEQFFGPGTRLTVL.

CDR3 bases: TGCAGCGTTGAGACTAGCGGGAGCTACGAGCAGTACTTC. Its translation is CSVETSGSYEQYF. The chain recombines TRBV29-1 with TRBJ2-7; 12 bases match TRBD2. The length of the CDR3 is 13 residues. Germline CDR1 and CDR2: SQVTM and ANQGSEA. With 3 bases clipped from V and 3 bases from J, the junction kept 0 bases outside the gene matches.

This chain joins TRBV18 and TRBJ2-3; TRBD1 is a possible D gene (6 bases). The CDR3 covers 14 residues. The V end was cut by 3 bases, the J end by 5 bases, with 12 bases between. Germline assignment: CDR1 KGHSH and CDR2 LQKENI. Here the CDR3 reads CASSPRGQRDTQYF. The CDR3 DNA reads TGTGCCAGCTCACCGAGGGGACAAAGAGATACGCAGTATTTT. The complete variable domain, with remaining parts taken from reference TRBV18 and TRBJ2-3, reads NAGVMQNPRHLVRRRGQEARLRCSPMKGHSHVYWYRQLPEEGLKFMVYLQKENIIDESGMPKERFSAEFPKEGPSILRIQQVVRGDSAAYFCASSPRGQRDTQYFGPGTRLTVL.

V and J are TRBV4-1 and TRBJ2-7; TRBD1 aligns across 11 bases. Trimming at V came to 3 bases and at J to 6 bases, leaving 10 bases not matched to a gene. The germline CDR1 and CDR2 sequences are MGHRA and YSYEKL. This CDR3 has 16 amino acids. This CDR3 is CASSQGGQGAQGEQYF. The CDR3, as DNA: TGCGCCAGCAGCCAGGGCGGACAGGGGGCACAAGGCGAGCAGTACTTC.

This clone was observed a handful of times. The V gene is TRBV27, the J gene TRBJ1-2; tentatively, D is TRBD1 (5 bases). Germline values: CDR1 MNHEY, CDR2 SMNVEV (reference sequence). The CDR3 has 17 amino acids. Deletions cut 4 bases from V and 9 bases from J, with 27 bases between. CDR3 DNA sequence: TGTGCCAGCAGTTCGCCGGGACTTGCAAAATTAAAAAGGAGCTACACCTTC. Encoded protein: CASSSPGLAKLKRSYTF.